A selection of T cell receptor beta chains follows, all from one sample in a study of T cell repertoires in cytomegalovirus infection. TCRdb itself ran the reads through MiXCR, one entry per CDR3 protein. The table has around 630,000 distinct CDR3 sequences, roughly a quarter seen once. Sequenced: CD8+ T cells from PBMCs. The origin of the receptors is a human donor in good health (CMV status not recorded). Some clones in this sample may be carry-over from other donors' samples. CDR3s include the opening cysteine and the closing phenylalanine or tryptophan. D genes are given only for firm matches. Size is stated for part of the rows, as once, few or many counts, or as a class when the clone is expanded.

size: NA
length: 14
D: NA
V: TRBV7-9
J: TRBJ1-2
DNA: TGTGCCAGCAGCTTAGCCGGGGGGCAGGGTGGCTACACCTTC
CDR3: CASSLAGGQGGYTF

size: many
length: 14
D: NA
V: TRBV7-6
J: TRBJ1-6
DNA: TGTGCCAGCAGCCCAGTCAGTTACAATTCACCCCTCCACTTT
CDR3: CASSPVSYNSPLHF

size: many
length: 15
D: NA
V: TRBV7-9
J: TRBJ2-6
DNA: TGTGCCAGCAGGTCGAGGGGTGGCGGGGCCAACGTCCTGACTTTC
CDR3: CASRSRGGGANVLTF

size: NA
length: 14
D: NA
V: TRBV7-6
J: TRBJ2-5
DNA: TGTGCCAGCAGGCCCGGACCGTACCAAGAGACCCAGTACTTC
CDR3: CASRPGPYQETQYF

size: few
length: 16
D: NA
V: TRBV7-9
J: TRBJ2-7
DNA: TGTGTCAGCAGCAATAGCCGGGACCGTCAACCCTACGAGCAGTACTTC
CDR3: CVSSNSRDRQPYEQYF

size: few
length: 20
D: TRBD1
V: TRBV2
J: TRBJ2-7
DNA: TGTGCCAGCAGTGAAGCGCTTTCTGGTCCCCGCGGGACAGGGGTAGACGAGCAGTACTTC
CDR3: CASSEALSGPRGTGVDEQYF

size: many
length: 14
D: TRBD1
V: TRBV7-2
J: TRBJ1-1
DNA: TGTGCCATTACACGCAGGGGGCGCGGCACTGAAGCTTTCTTT
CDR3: CAITRRGRGTEAFF

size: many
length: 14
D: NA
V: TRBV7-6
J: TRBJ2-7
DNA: TGTGCCAGCAGCATAAGGACAGGAGGGGGCGAGCAGTACTTC
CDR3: CASSIRTGGGEQYF

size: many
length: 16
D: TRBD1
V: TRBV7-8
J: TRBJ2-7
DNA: TGTGCCAGCAGCTTAGCGGGGACAGGCCCAACCTACGAGCAGTACTTC
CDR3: CASSLAGTGPTYEQYF

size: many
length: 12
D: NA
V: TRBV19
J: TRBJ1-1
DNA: TGTGCCAGTGACCTGCCCGGCACTGAAGCTTTCTTT
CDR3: CASDLPGTEAFF

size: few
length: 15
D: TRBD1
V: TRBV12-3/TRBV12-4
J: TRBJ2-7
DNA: TGTGCCAGCAGTTTAGGGGACAGGGTCCCCTACGAGCAGTACTTC
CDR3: CASSLGDRVPYEQYF

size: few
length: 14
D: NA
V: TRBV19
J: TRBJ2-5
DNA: TGTGCCAGTAGTATAGCGTCTACCCAAGAGACCCAGTACTTC
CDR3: CASSIASTQETQYF

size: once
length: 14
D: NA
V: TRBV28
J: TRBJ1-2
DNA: TGTGCCAGCAGTGCTTCCTTAACTCCCTATGGCTACACCTTC
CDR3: CASSASLTPYGYTF

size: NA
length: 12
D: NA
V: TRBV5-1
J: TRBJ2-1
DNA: TGCGCCAGCAGCTTACGACCCAATGAGCAGTTCTTC
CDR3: CASSLRPNEQFF

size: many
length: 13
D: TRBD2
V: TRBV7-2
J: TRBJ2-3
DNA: TGTGCCAGCAAGAAAACAGCGGGGGATACGCAGTATTTT
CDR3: CASKKTAGDTQYF

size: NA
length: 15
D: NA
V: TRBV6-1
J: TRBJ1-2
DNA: TGTGCCAGCAGCGAACGTCTGACAGGAGACTATGGCTACACCTTC
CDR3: CASSERLTGDYGYTF

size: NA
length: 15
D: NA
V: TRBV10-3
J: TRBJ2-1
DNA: TGTGCCATCAGTGAGTCGCAAAGCTCCTACAATGAGCAGTTCTTC
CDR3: CAISESQSSYNEQFF

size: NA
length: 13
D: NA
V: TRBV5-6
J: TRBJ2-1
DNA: TGTGCCAGCAGCTTCGGAGTTACCAATGAGCAGTTCTTC
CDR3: CASSFGVTNEQFF

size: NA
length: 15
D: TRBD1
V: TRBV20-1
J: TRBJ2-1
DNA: TGCAGTGCTAGCGGGAAACAGGGGTCCTACAATGAGCAGTTCTTC
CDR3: CSASGKQGSYNEQFF

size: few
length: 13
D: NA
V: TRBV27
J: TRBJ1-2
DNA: TGTGCCAGCAGTTCCAACAGGGTCTATGGCTACACCTTC
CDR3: CASSSNRVYGYTF

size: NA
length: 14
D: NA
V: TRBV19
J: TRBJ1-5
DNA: TGTGTCAGTAGTCGGAGTCGGGAAAATCAGCCCCAGCATTTT
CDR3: CVSSRSRENQPQHF

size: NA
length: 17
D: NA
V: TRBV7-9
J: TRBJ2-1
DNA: TGTGCCAGCAGCTTAGTATTCAGGGATAGTCCCTACAATGAGCAGTTCTTC
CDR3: CASSLVFRDSPYNEQFF

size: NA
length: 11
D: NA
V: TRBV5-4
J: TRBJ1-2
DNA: TGTGCCAGCACTCTTGGGGATGACTACACCTTC
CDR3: CASTLGDDYTF

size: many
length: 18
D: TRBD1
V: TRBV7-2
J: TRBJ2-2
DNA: TGTGCCAGCAGCTTCCCCGGGACAGACGTATTAAACACCGGGGAGCTGTTTTTT
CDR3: CASSFPGTDVLNTGELFF

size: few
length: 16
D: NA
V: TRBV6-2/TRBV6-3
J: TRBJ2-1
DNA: TGTGCCAGCAGCCTTGGGTCAGTGTACCCCTACAATGAGCAGTTCTTC
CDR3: CASSLGSVYPYNEQFF

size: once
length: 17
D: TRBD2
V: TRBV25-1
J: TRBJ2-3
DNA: TGTGCCAGCAGTGAATTACCTAGCGGGGATGTCACAGATACGCAGTATTTT
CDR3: CASSELPSGDVTDTQYF

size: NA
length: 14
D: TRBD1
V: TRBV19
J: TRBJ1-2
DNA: TGTGCCAGTAGGATGACAGGGTCGGACTATGGCTACACCTTC
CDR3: CASRMTGSDYGYTF

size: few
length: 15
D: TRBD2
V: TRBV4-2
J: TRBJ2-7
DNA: TGTGCCAGCAGCCCCCCGGGCGGGGGAGAATACGAGCAGTACTTC
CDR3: CASSPPGGGEYEQYF

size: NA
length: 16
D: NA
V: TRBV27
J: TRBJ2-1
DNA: TGTGCCAGCAGTTTGAAGGCGGCGGAGGTGTACAATGAGCAGTTCTTC
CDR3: CASSLKAAEVYNEQFF

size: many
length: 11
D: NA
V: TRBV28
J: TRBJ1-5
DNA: TGTGCCAGCAGTTCGAGCCAGCCCCAGCATTTT
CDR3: CASSSSQPQHF

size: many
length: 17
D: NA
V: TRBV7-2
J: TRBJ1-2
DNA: TGTGCCAGCAGCTTAGAGGGCCAGACCCTTGAGTTGTATGGCTACACCTTC
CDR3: CASSLEGQTLELYGYTF

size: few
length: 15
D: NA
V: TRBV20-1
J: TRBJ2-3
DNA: TGCAGTGCTAGAGTTAGGGACGAAGAACACTATACGCAGTATTTT
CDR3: CSARVRDEEHYTQYF

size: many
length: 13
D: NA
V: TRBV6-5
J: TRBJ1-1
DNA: TGTGCCAGCAACCATAACCCGAACACTGAAGCTTTCTTT
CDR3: CASNHNPNTEAFF

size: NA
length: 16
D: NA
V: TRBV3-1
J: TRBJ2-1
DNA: TGTGCCAGCAGCCAAGGAAGGAGGACAAAGAACAATGAGCAGTTCTTC
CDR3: CASSQGRRTKNNEQFF

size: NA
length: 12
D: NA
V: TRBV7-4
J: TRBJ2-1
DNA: TGTGCCAGCACCCCGTCGTACAATGAGCAGTTCTTC
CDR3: CASTPSYNEQFF

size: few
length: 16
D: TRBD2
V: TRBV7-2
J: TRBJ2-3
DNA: TGTGCCAGCAGCTTGTGGAGCGGGGGGTCCACAGATACGCAGTATTTT
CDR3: CASSLWSGGSTDTQYF

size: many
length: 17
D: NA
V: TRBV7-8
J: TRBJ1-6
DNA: TGTGCCAGCAGCTTATTAAACAGGAGCTCCTATAATTCACCCCTCCACTTT
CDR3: CASSLLNRSSYNSPLHF

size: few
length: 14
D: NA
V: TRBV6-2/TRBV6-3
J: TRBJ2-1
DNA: TGTGCCAGCACTGAGGACCGGTACATCGATGAGCAGTTCTTC
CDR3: CASTEDRYIDEQFF

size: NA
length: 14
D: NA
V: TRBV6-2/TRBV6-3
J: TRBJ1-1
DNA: TGTGCCAGCAGTTACACGCGGGTACAGACTGAAGCTTTCTTT
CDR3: CASSYTRVQTEAFF

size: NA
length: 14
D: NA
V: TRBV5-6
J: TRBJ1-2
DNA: TGTGCCAGCAGCCACTCGGACAGTGACTATGGCTACACCTTC
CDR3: CASSHSDSDYGYTF

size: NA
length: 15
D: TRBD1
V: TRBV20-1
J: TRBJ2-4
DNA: TGCAGTGCTACCACCTTCGGACAGGCTAAAAACATTCAGTACTTC
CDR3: CSATTFGQAKNIQYF

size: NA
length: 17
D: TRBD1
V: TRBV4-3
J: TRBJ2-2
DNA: TGCGCCAGCAGCTCGGACAGGGCCTCTTCGAACACCGGGGAGCTGTTTTTT
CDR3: CASSSDRASSNTGELFF

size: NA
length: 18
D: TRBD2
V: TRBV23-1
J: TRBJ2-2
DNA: TGCGCCAGCACCCGACCGGTCCTAGCGGGGGGGCCCACCGGGAAGCTGTTTTTT
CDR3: CASTRPVLAGGPTGKLFF

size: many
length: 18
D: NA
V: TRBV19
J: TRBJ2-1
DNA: TGTGCCAGTAGAACCTCCCAGAGACGCCCAAATCCCTACAATGAGCAGTTCTTC
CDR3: CASRTSQRRPNPYNEQFF

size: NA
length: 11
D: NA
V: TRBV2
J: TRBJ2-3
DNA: TGTGCCAGCAGTGACTTGGGTACGCAGTATTTT
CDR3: CASSDLGTQYF

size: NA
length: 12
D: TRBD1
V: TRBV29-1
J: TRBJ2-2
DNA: TGCAGCGGGACAGGGTCGGGCGGGGAGCTGTTTTTT
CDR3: CSGTGSGGELFF

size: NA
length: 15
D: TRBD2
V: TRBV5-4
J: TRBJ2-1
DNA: TGTGCCAGCAGCTTGGCGGTTAGCGGGGACGATGAGCAGTTCTTC
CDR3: CASSLAVSGDDEQFF

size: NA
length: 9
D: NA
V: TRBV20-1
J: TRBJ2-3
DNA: TGCAGTGCTAGAGATACGCAGTATTTT
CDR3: CSARDTQYF

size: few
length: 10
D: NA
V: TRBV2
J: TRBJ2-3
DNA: TGTGCCAGCAGGGGGTATACGCAGTATTTT
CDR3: CASRGYTQYF

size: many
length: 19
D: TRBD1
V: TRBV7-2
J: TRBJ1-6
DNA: TGTGCCAGCAGCTTAGCCAACAGGGGAAAGGGGCCCCATAATTCACCCCTCCACTTT
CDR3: CASSLANRGKGPHNSPLHF

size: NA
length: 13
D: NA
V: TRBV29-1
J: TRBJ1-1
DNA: TGCAGCGTTGAAGAAGGGGCTCTTGGTGAAGCTTTCTTT
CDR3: CSVEEGALGEAFF

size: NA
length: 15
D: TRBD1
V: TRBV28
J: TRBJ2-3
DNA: TGTGCCAGCAGTTTGGGACAGGGGGTTGGAGATACGCAGTATTTT
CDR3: CASSLGQGVGDTQYF

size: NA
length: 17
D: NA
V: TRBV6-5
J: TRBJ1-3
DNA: TGTGCCAGCAGTTACTCGGGGTTAGTTGGCTCTGGAAACACCATATATTTT
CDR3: CASSYSGLVGSGNTIYF

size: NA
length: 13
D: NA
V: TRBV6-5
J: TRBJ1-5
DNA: TGTGCCACCGCGTTGGTTAGCAATCAGCCCCTGCATTTT
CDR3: CATALVSNQPLHF

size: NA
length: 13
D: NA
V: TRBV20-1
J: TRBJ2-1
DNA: TGCAGTGCTAGAGCAATAGGCCTGACGGAGCAGTTCTTC
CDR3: CSARAIGLTEQFF

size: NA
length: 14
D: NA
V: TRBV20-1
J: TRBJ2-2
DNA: TGCAGTGCTAGAGATCTCGCGGTCACCGGGGAGCTGTTTTTT
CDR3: CSARDLAVTGELFF

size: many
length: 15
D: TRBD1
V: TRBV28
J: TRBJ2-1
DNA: TGTGCCAGCAGTCTGACAGGGGACTCCTACAATGAGCAGTTCTTC
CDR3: CASSLTGDSYNEQFF